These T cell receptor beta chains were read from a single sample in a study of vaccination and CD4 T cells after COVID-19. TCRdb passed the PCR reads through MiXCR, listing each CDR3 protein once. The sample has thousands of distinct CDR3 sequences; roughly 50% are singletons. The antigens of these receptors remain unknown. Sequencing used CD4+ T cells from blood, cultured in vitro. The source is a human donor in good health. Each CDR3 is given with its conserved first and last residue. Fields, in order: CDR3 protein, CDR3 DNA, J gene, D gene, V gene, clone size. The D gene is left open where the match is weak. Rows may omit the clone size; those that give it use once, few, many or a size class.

CATSRDIPGTEAFF	TGTGCCACCAGCAGAGATATCCCGGGGACTGAAGCTTTCTTT	TRBJ1-1	.	TRBV15	.
CASSISRGEQYF	TGTGCCAGCAGCATCTCGCGAGGGGAGCAGTACTTC	TRBJ2-7	.	TRBV7-9	.
CASSPRLPSGRRNEQFF	TGTGCCAGCAGCCCCCGACTCCCTAGCGGGAGGCGCAATGAGCAGTTCTTC	TRBJ2-1	TRBD2	TRBV7-9	few
CASSLEGTSTDTQYF	TGTGCCAGCAGCCTAGAAGGGACTAGCACAGATACGCAGTATTTT	TRBJ2-3	.	TRBV7-6	.
CAISDRPQPQHF	TGTGCCATCAGTGACCGGCCCCAGCCCCAGCATTTT	TRBJ1-5	.	TRBV10-3	few
CAIGRGGNTIYF	TGTGCCATCGGGCGGGGTGGAAACACCATATATTTT	TRBJ1-3	.	TRBV10-3	once
CASSLPGWMPEAFF	TGTGCCAGCAGTTTGCCAGGGTGGATGCCTGAAGCTTTCTTT	TRBJ1-1	.	TRBV28	.
CASSPGQGRTEAFF	TGTGCCAGTAGTCCAGGACAGGGGCGCACTGAAGCTTTCTTT	TRBJ1-1	TRBD1	TRBV19	.
CASNRTDSYSEQYF	TGTGCCAGCAATCGAACGGATAGCTACAGCGAGCAGTACTTC	TRBJ2-7	.	TRBV27	.
CASSIVTDGELFF	TGTGCCAGTAGTATTGTTACCGACGGGGAGCTGTTTTTT	TRBJ2-2	.	TRBV19	.
CASRQQGSSDTQYF	TGTGCCAGCAGACAACAGGGTTCATCTGATACGCAGTATTTT	TRBJ2-3	.	TRBV7-2	.
CSASPGWANSNQPQHF	TGCAGTGCTAGTCCCGGGTGGGCGAATAGCAATCAGCCCCAGCATTTT	TRBJ1-5	.	TRBV20-1	few
CGSERGADTGELFF	TGCGGTAGTGAAAGGGGCGCCGACACCGGGGAGCTGTTTTTT	TRBJ2-2	.	TRBV20-1	few
CASRRSGLQETQYF	TGTGCCAGTCGGCGTAGCGGCCTGCAAGAGACCCAGTACTTC	TRBJ2-5	.	TRBV2	.
CASSLPLGIGGNQPQHF	TGTGCCAGCAGCCTACCGCTGGGCATCGGTGGTAATCAGCCCCAGCATTTT	TRBJ1-5	.	TRBV6-1	.
CASNLKGAGPRGRNSPLHF	TGTGCCAGCAATTTGAAAGGGGCAGGGCCGAGGGGGCGCAATTCACCCCTCCACTTT	TRBJ1-6	TRBD1	TRBV6-1	.
CASTGTGELFF	TGTGCCAGCACGGGGACCGGGGAGCTGTTTTTT	TRBJ2-2	.	TRBV6-1	.
CAISDRGQGGGYTF	TGTGCCATCAGTGACCGAGGACAGGGAGGGGGCTACACCTTC	TRBJ1-2	TRBD1	TRBV10-3	.
CASSKRLQETESARGAFF	TGTGCCAGCAGCAAAAGGCTCCAGGAGACGGAATCCGCAAGGGGAGCTTTCTTT	TRBJ1-1	.	TRBV21-1	.
CASSPARGGGRSHEQYF	TGTGCCAGCAGCCCGGCAAGGGGGGGGGGCAGGTCCCACGAGCAGTACTTC	TRBJ2-7	.	TRBV7-2	.
CASSQDRDSHLEETQYF	TGCGCCAGCAGCCAAGATCGGGACAGTCACTTAGAAGAGACCCAGTACTTC	TRBJ2-5	TRBD1	TRBV4-1	.
CSVLKQRQGALSVAFF	TGCAGCGTCCTAAAACAAAGACAGGGGGCTCTTTCAGTGGCTTTCTTT	TRBJ1-1	TRBD1	TRBV29-1	.
CASSPPGLGSGRAFF	TGTGCCAGCAGTCCCCCGGGATTAGGGTCCGGAAGAGCTTTCTTT	TRBJ1-1	.	TRBV5-5	.
CASSPRSGGNTEASF	TGTGCCAGCAGTCCGCGGTCGGGGGGGAACACTGAAGCTTCCTTT	TRBJ1-1	.	TRBV6-4	.
CASGQGLSSGNQPQHF	TGTGCCAGCGGACAGGGATTATCGAGTGGCAATCAGCCCCAGCATTTT	TRBJ1-5	TRBD1	TRBV10-3	few
CASSLQGGTEAFF	TGTGCCAGCAGCTTACAAGGGGGCACTGAAGCTTTCTTT	TRBJ1-1	.	TRBV7-8	.
CASSQVRIRAENSPLHF	TGCGCCAGCAGCCAAGTTCGTATCCGGGCCGAGAATTCACCCCTCCACTTT	TRBJ1-6	.	TRBV4-3	.
CAISGRLAGLPRSDTQYF	TGTGCCATCAGTGGACGGCTAGCGGGACTTCCCCGTTCAGATACGCAGTATTTT	TRBJ2-3	TRBD2	TRBV10-3	.
CATSGRSAITDTQYF	TGTGCCACCAGTGGACGAAGTGCTATCACAGATACGCAGTATTTT	TRBJ2-3	.	TRBV24-1	.
CASWRNTEAFF	TGTGCCAGCTGGCGAAACACTGAAGCTTTCTTT	TRBJ1-1	.	TRBV28	.
CAVLGPPSYEQYF	TGTGCCGTACTGGGACCTCCCTCCTACGAGCAGTACTTC	TRBJ2-7	.	TRBV24-1	medium-sized
CSARVVVLAGGGGYEQYF	TGCAGTGCTAGAGTCGTAGTACTAGCGGGAGGTGGGGGATACGAGCAGTACTTC	TRBJ2-7	TRBD2	TRBV20-1	few
CASRQAGAGGTDTQYF	TGTGCCAGCAGACAAGCAGGGGCAGGGGGCACAGATACGCAGTATTTT	TRBJ2-3	.	TRBV28	.
CASTKEASGRGDTQYF	TGTGCCAGCACGAAAGAGGCTAGCGGGAGGGGGGATACGCAGTATTTT	TRBJ2-3	TRBD2	TRBV7-9	few
CATSTGRIGADTQYF	TGTGCCACCAGCACTGGGAGGATCGGAGCAGATACGCAGTATTTT	TRBJ2-3	.	TRBV15	.
CASSLDGTGAYEQYF	TGTGCCAGCAGTTTAGACGGGACAGGGGCGTACGAGCAGTACTTC	TRBJ2-7	TRBD1	TRBV28	.
CASSWGTGDQPQHF	TGTGCCAGCAGCTGGGGGACAGGTGATCAGCCCCAGCATTTT	TRBJ1-5	TRBD1	TRBV5-6	.
CASSGSFYEQYF	TGTGCCAGCAGTGGAAGTTTCTACGAGCAGTACTTC	TRBJ2-7	.	TRBV12-3/TRBV12-4	few
CSASPLPGLAGGPYYEQYF	TGCAGTGCTAGCCCCCTTCCGGGACTAGCGGGAGGGCCCTACTACGAGCAGTACTTC	TRBJ2-7	TRBD2	TRBV20-1	.
CASTRQDTRSGNTIYF	TGTGCCAGCACTCGACAGGATACTCGCTCTGGAAACACCATATATTTT	TRBJ1-3	.	TRBV6-1	.
CASSLRTSNTDTQYF	TGTGCCAGTAGCCTAAGGACTAGCAACACAGATACGCAGTATTTT	TRBJ2-3	TRBD2	TRBV19	.
CASSWGLGNTIYF	TGTGCCTCCTCCTGGGGCCTGGGAAACACCATATATTTT	TRBJ1-3	.	TRBV6-1	.
CASSIWGETEAFF	TGTGCCAGTAGTATTTGGGGGGAAACTGAAGCTTTCTTT	TRBJ1-1	.	TRBV19	.
CSARRGNQPQHF	TGCAGTGCTCGAAGGGGGAATCAGCCCCAGCATTTT	TRBJ1-5	.	TRBV20-1	.
CASSYSMTTNYGYTF	TGTGCCAGCAGTTACTCAATGACTACTAACTATGGCTACACCTTC	TRBJ1-2	.	TRBV6-5	.
CSASPGLAGVDEQFF	TGCAGTGCTTCTCCGGGACTAGCGGGAGTAGATGAGCAGTTCTTC	TRBJ2-1	TRBD2	TRBV20-1	.
CASWTALPGYTF	TGTGCCAGCTGGACAGCCCTCCCTGGCTACACCTTC	TRBJ1-2	.	TRBV6-1	hyperexpanded
CASRTQLNTEAFF	TGTGCCAGCAGAACTCAGTTGAACACTGAAGCTTTCTTT	TRBJ1-1	.	TRBV6-2/TRBV6-3	once
CASSDSGTGSTDTQYF	TGTGCCAGCAGTGACTCGGGGACAGGGAGCACAGATACGCAGTATTTT	TRBJ2-3	TRBD1	TRBV6-4	.
CASSQDYYGYTF	TGTGCCAGTAGCCAGGACTACTATGGCTACACCTTC	TRBJ1-2	.	TRBV19	.
CATSGAGTVTGELFF	TGTGCCACCAGTGGGGCGGGCACAGTCACCGGGGAGCTGTTTTTT	TRBJ2-2	.	TRBV24-1	few
CSAFDDRLVDYGYTF	TGCAGTGCTTTCGATGACAGGCTGGTGGACTATGGCTACACCTTC	TRBJ1-2	.	TRBV20-1	.
CAISESRLVGAYEQYF	TGTGCCATCAGTGAGTCTCGGCTAGTCGGGGCCTACGAGCAGTACTTC	TRBJ2-7	.	TRBV10-3	.